The 13 T cell receptor beta chains given below trace back to one sample, sequenced in a study of T cell responses to AZD1222 COVID-19 vaccine. Sequencing used immunoSEQ multiplex PCR; TCRdb keeps in-frame clones, though not all of them. The table has about 140,000 clones, approximately 90% seen once. Sequencing was performed on peripheral blood, taken 28 days after the second AZD1222 dose. The source of these receptors is an adult who received the AZD1222 COVID-19 vaccine.

In its sample, this clone was seen a few times. The chain employs TRBV5-8 and TRBJ1-2; D may be TRBD1 (5 bases). CDR1 SGHTS and CDR2 YDEGEE come from the germline V gene. V was clipped by 4 bases and J by 9 bases, with 19 bases between them. This CDR3 comprises 14 residues. CDR3 amino acids: CASSITGTYDSYTF. The CDR3, as DNA: TGTGCCAGCAGCATAACCGGGACGTACGACAGCTACACCTTC.

The chain employs TRBV28 and TRBJ2-3, with TRBD2 identical over 9 bases. This CDR3 has 17 residues. With 7 bases clipped from V and 4 bases from J, the junction kept 15 bases outside the gene matches. Germline CDR1 reads MDHEN; CDR2 reads SYDVKM. CDR3 in amino acids: CASTNPFGREGPDTQYF. CDR3 coding DNA: TGTGCCAGCACTAATCCTTTTGGGCGGGAGGGCCCAGATACGCAGTATTTT.

The chain recombines TRBV28 with TRBJ2-7, with a possible D match to TRBD1 (6 bases). CDR1 is MDHEN, CDR2 SYDVKM, per germline. Trimming removed 3 bases at V and 0 bases at J, with 9 bases between. The length of the CDR3 is 14 residues. The CDR3 region has the DNA TGTGCCAGCAGTTTCCGGGACAACTCCTACGAGCAGTACTTC. This gives the protein CASSFRDNSYEQYF. Variable domain in full (rest from reference TRBV28 and TRBJ2-7): DVKVTQSSRYLVKRTGEKVFLECVQDMDHENMFWYRQDPGLGLRLIYFSYDVKMKEKGDIPEGYSVSREKKERFSLILESASTNQTSMYLCASSFRDNSYEQYFGPGTRLTVT.

The chain couples TRBV6-2 or TRBV6-3 to TRBJ1-4; unclear D gene. The CDR3 has 16 amino acids. CDR1 is MNHEY and CDR2 is SVGEGT in the germline V gene. V dropped 2 bases and J dropped 3 bases, with 13 bases sitting between them. CDR3 nucleotide sequence: TGTGCCAGCAGTTACCTCGGAGGGCCTTCTAATGAAAAACTGTTTTTT. Protein product: CASSYLGGPSNEKLFF.

This sequence joins TRBV7-2 and TRBJ2-3, with TRBD2 as a possible D gene (6 bases). Trimming left V 8 bases short and J 5 bases short, with 11 bases between. CDR3 length: 12 residues. The germline V gene has CDR1 SGHTA and CDR2 FQGNSA. The CDR3 DNA reads TGTGCCAGCTCGGGAGCGGGAGATACGCAGTATTTT. Translated: CASSGAGDTQYF.

The V and J genes are TRBV2 and TRBJ1-5, with no clear D. The ends were cut back, 5 bases at V and 4 bases at J, with 12 bases in the middle. Germline-derived CDR1 and CDR2 are SNHLY and FYNNEI. The CDR3 has 14 residues. The CDR3 DNA is TGTGCCAGCAGTAGAGACAAGGTAAATCAGCCCCAGCATTTT. Translation gives CASSRDKVNQPQHF. The complete variable domain, with remaining parts taken from reference TRBV2 and TRBJ1-5, reads EPEVTQTPSHQVTQMGQEVILRCVPISNHLYFYWYRQILGQKVEFLVSFYNNEISEKSEIFDDQFSVERPDGSNFTLKIRSTKLEDSAMYFCASSRDKVNQPQHFGDGTRLSIL.

The chain is built from TRBV6-5 and TRBJ1-4, with 9 positions matching TRBD1. Losses at the gene ends were 4 bases for V and 8 bases for J; bases not matched to a gene: 8. The V gene's germline CDR1 is MNHEY and CDR2 SVGAGI. This CDR3 is 15 amino acids long. In DNA, the CDR3 is TGTGCCAGCAGTTTGGGACAGGGAGGATCGGAAAAACTGTTTTTT. This codes for CASSLGQGGSEKLFF.

The chain links TRBV6-5 to TRBJ1-2; no clear D. Germline-derived CDR1 and CDR2 are MNHEY and SVGAGI. V dropped 6 bases and J dropped 5 bases, with 13 bases sitting between them. The CDR3 totals 13 residues. The CDR3 loop is CASSRVATYGYTF. The DNA of the CDR3 is TGTGCCAGCAGCCGGGTGGCAACGTATGGCTACACCTTC.

This sequence joins TRBV5-1 and TRBJ2-1, with TRBD2 matching 7 bases. The CDR3 is 12 amino acids. From germline, CDR1 is SGHRS and CDR2 YFSETQ. The J segment lost 9 bases and the V segment lost 4 bases, leaving 4 bases of the junction unmatched. CDR3 in amino acids: CASSPWGGEQFF. The CDR3 nucleotides are TGCGCCAGCAGCCCCTGGGGGGGTGAGCAGTTCTTC.

The CDR3 loop is CASSPNAGPPGELFF. Here the CDR3 DNA reads TGTGCCAGCAGCCCGAACGCGGGGCCCCCCGGGGAGCTGTTTTTT. V and J are TRBV3-1 (or the pseudogene TRBV3-2) and TRBJ2-2; D is possibly TRBD2 (6 bases). Looked up from germline, CDR1 is LGHDT and CDR2 is YNNKEL (reference sequence). The CDR3 totals 15 residues. With 4 bases removed from V and 6 bases from J, the gap between germline ends came to 15 bases.

This clone appeared a single time. V gene TRBV19 combines with J gene TRBJ1-5; D is uncertain. Germline assignment: CDR1 LNHDA and CDR2 SQIVND (reference sequence). V lost 7 bases and J lost 1, with 5 bases in between. The CDR3 loop spans 12 amino acids. CDR3 coding DNA: TGTGCCAGTAACCCCAGCAATCAGCCCCAGCATTTT. Translating it yields CASNPSNQPQHF.

This chain uses TRBV15 with TRBJ2-5; D possibly corresponds to TRBD2 (6 bases). V was clipped by 0 bases and J by 4 bases, with 15 bases between them. The CDR3 has 16 amino acids. The germline CDR1 and CDR2 sequences are LNHNV and YYDKDF (reference sequence). For the CDR3, the DNA is TGTGCCACCAGCAGAGATCGGGGACTCAATATAGAGACCCAGTACTTC. Amino acids: CATSRDRGLNIETQYF.

The chain carries TRBV27 and TRBJ2-1; D may be TRBD1 (5 bases). Germline CDR1 reads MNHEY; CDR2 reads SMNVEV (reference sequence). The CDR3 is made up of 14 amino acids. V lost 5 bases to trimming and J lost 4 bases, with 12 bases between them. This chain's CDR3 is CASSRGHGYNEQFF. The CDR3, as DNA: TGTGCCAGCAGTCGCGGACACGGATACAATGAGCAGTTCTTC.